Listed below are T cell receptor beta chains from one sample, sequenced in a study of OX40 agonist ivuxolimab in advanced cancers. The method was immunoSEQ multiplex PCR; TCRdb's version includes in-frame clones alone and lacks a portion of them. This table has about 58,000 clones, roughly 85% appearing once. The sequencing used CD4+ or CD8+ T cells sorted from blood, collected in a trial of the OX40 agonist ivuxolimab. Receptors originate from an adult with an advanced solid tumor such as melanoma, head and neck, liver or kidney cancer. Both conserved end residues are part of each CDR3. A D gene is named only where the DNA matches it firmly. Rows give clone size only sometimes, using once, few, many, or a class for an expanded clone.

v_call,j_call,d_call,clone_size,cdr3_aa,cdr3_nt
TRBV18,TRBJ2-7,TRBD1,few,CASSRGQDYEQYF,TGTGCCAGCTCAAGGGGACAGGACTACGAGCAGTACTTC
TRBV5-4,TRBJ2-2,NA,NA,CASSLDGVRTGELFF,TGTGCCAGCAGCTTGGACGGGGTGAGGACCGGGGAGCTGTTTTTT
TRBV29-1,TRBJ1-1,NA,NA,CSVEMGQGFSAEAFF,TGCAGCGTTGAAATGGGGCAGGGGTTCTCCGCTGAAGCTTTCTTT
TRBV9,TRBJ2-3,TRBD1,NA,CASSRRAGGTDTQYF,TGTGCCAGCAGTAGAAGGGCAGGGGGTACAGATACGCAGTATTTT
TRBV6-6,TRBJ2-7,NA,NA,CASSWVPYEQYF,TGTGCCAGCAGTTGGGTACCCTACGAGCAGTACTTC
TRBV2,TRBJ2-3,TRBD2,NA,CASAGVGTDTQYF,TGTGCCAGCGCGGGGGTCGGCACAGATACGCAGTATTTT
TRBV11-3,TRBJ2-1,NA,NA,CASSFPSSNEQFF,TGTGCCAGCAGCTTTCCCAGTAGCAATGAGCAGTTCTTC
TRBV30,TRBJ2-7,NA,NA,CAWGTGQNQQYF,TGTGCCTGGGGGACCGGACAAAACCAGCAGTACTTC
TRBV28,TRBJ2-5,NA,NA,CASSSDRETQYF,TGTGCCAGCAGTTCTGACAGGGAGACCCAGTACTTC
TRBV9,TRBJ2-1,NA,NA,CASSGQIPDNEQFF,TGTGCCAGCAGCGGACAGATCCCTGACAATGAGCAGTTCTTC
TRBV14,TRBJ2-7,NA,NA,CASSQVAGSYEQYF,TGTGCCAGCAGCCAAGTGGCGGGCAGCTACGAGCAGTACTTC
TRBV7-9,TRBJ2-5,TRBD1,NA,CASTETGSRETQYF,TGTGCCAGCACCGAGACAGGGTCCCGGGAGACCCAGTACTTC
TRBV14,TRBJ2-7,TRBD1,NA,CASSQVIGGTSEQYF,TGTGCCAGCAGCCAAGTAATAGGGGGCACGAGCGAGCAGTACTTC
TRBV30,TRBJ1-1,NA,NA,CAWKKFWSGRSANTEAFF,TGTGCCTGGAAAAAATTCTGGTCCGGACGGTCCGCGAACACTGAAGCTTTCTTT
TRBV7-9,TRBJ1-1,TRBD1,NA,CASSPGTGDKNTEAFF,TGTGCCAGCAGCCCGGGGACAGGGGATAAGAACACTGAAGCTTTCTTT
TRBV5-4,TRBJ2-7,NA,NA,CASSLVAGTPAGEQYF,TGTGCCAGCAGCTTGGTCGCCGGGACTCCGGCGGGGGAGCAGTACTTC
TRBV28,TRBJ1-3,NA,NA,CASSFQATRGNTIYF,TGTGCCAGCAGTTTCCAAGCGACGCGTGGAAACACCATATATTTT
TRBV5-6,TRBJ1-3,TRBD1,NA,CASSLGRTGGNTIYF,TGTGCCAGCAGCTTGGGGAGGACAGGAGGAAACACCATATATTTT
TRBV11-2,TRBJ2-7,NA,NA,CASSLDYEQYF,TGTGCCAGCAGCTTAGACTACGAGCAGTACTTC
TRBV19,TRBJ2-4,NA,NA,CASSSPVIAKNIQYF,TGTGCCAGTAGTAGCCCAGTCATAGCCAAAAACATTCAGTACTTC
TRBV5-6,TRBJ2-5,NA,NA,CASSWGRGEEYF,TGTGCCAGCAGTTGGGGCAGGGGCGAGGAGTACTTC
TRBV2,TRBJ2-1,TRBD2,NA,CASNSGGNEQFF,TGTGCCAGCAATTCGGGAGGGAATGAGCAGTTCTTC
TRBV5-1,TRBJ2-3,TRBD1,NA,CASSAQGFGTDTQYF,TGCGCCAGCAGCGCACAGGGGTTTGGTACAGATACGCAGTATTTT
TRBV19,TRBJ2-7,NA,NA,CASSIPGHSVYEQYF,TGTGCCAGTAGTATCCCGGGACATTCAGTGTACGAGCAGTACTTC
TRBV5-1,TRBJ1-5,TRBD1,NA,CASSLDRGDNQPQHF,TGCGCCAGCAGCCTGGACAGGGGCGACAATCAGCCCCAGCATTTT
TRBV6-6,TRBJ2-7,NA,NA,CASSYGGSNYEQYF,TGTGCCAGCAGTTACGGGGGGTCCAACTACGAGCAGTACTTC
TRBV15,TRBJ2-1,NA,NA,CATSRDHGRGGYNEQFF,TGTGCCACCAGCAGAGATCATGGCAGGGGTGGCTACAATGAGCAGTTCTTC
TRBV5-1,TRBJ2-3,NA,once,CASSERTVQGDTQYF,TGCGCCAGCAGCGAGAGGACAGTTCAAGGAGATACGCAGTATTTT
TRBV11-3,TRBJ2-2,TRBD1,NA,CASGIGGQNTGELFF,TGTGCCAGCGGCATAGGGGGCCAGAACACCGGGGAGCTGTTTTTT
TRBV28,TRBJ2-7,NA,NA,CASTALGYEQYF,TGTGCCAGCACGGCGTTGGGCTACGAGCAGTACTTC
TRBV28,TRBJ2-4,TRBD2,NA,CASSGGLAGGLAKNIQYF,TGTGCCAGCAGCGGGGGACTAGCGGGAGGCCTAGCCAAAAACATTCAGTACTTC
TRBV27,TRBJ1-1,NA,NA,CASRGGLRAASEAFF,TGTGCCAGCAGGGGAGGGTTAAGGGCCGCCTCTGAAGCTTTCTTT
TRBV5-1,TRBJ2-3,NA,once,CASSFLGNSPTDTQYF,TGCGCCAGCAGCTTCTTGGGGAACAGCCCAACAGATACGCAGTATTTT
TRBV7-8,TRBJ2-7,TRBD2,once,CASSPRLAQQYF,TGTGCCAGCAGCCCGAGACTAGCTCAGCAGTACTTC
TRBV15,TRBJ2-3,NA,NA,CATSRGGQGGFADTQYF,TGTGCCACCAGCAGAGGCGGGCAGGGGGGATTCGCAGATACGCAGTATTTT
TRBV7-9,TRBJ2-5,NA,few,CASSPATGVETQYF,TGTGCCAGCTCCCCCGCGACGGGAGTGGAGACCCAGTACTTC
TRBV7-8,TRBJ2-5,TRBD2,NA,CASSSSLAGGKKGETQYF,TGTGCCAGCAGCTCTTCCCTAGCGGGAGGGAAAAAGGGAGAGACCCAGTACTTC
TRBV5-1,TRBJ2-5,TRBD2,NA,CASSLTSGSYETQYF,TGCGCCAGCAGCTTAACTAGCGGGAGTTATGAGACCCAGTACTTC
TRBV28,TRBJ1-5,NA,NA,CASSSLPGTNQPQHF,TGTGCCAGCAGTTCCCTTCCCGGGACTAATCAGCCCCAGCATTTT
TRBV6-1,TRBJ2-2,TRBD2,NA,CASRAGGGTGELFF,TGTGCCAGCAGGGCGGGAGGGGGCACCGGGGAGCTGTTTTTT
TRBV10-3,TRBJ2-1,TRBD2,NA,CAISQAGGQGEQFF,TGTGCCATCAGCCAAGCGGGAGGCCAGGGTGAGCAGTTCTTC
TRBV18,TRBJ2-2,NA,NA,CASSPEQGYITGELFF,TGTGCCAGCTCACCTGAACAGGGATACATAACCGGGGAGCTGTTTTTT
TRBV19,TRBJ1-5,NA,few,CASSGIRGLRNQPQHF,TGTGCCAGTAGTGGAATCCGAGGATTGAGGAATCAGCCCCAGCATTTT
TRBV29-1,TRBJ2-7,TRBD2,once,CSVAQLASYEQYF,TGCAGCGTCGCCCAACTAGCGTCCTACGAGCAGTACTTC
TRBV7-9,TRBJ2-3,NA,NA,CASSLDLAGTDTQYF,TGTGCCAGCAGCTTAGATCTAGCAGGCACAGATACGCAGTATTTT
TRBV6-5,TRBJ2-5,NA,few,CASSYEGGGQETQYF,TGTGCCAGCAGTTATGAGGGAGGGGGGCAAGAGACCCAGTACTTC
TRBV2,TRBJ2-3,NA,NA,CASSGVGGTDTQYF,TGTGCCAGCAGTGGTGTGGGAGGCACAGATACGCAGTATTTT
TRBV29-1,TRBJ2-7,NA,NA,CSVGPTEREQYF,TGCAGCGTGGGGCCGACAGAACGGGAGCAGTACTTC
TRBV7-9,TRBJ1-2,NA,few,CASSAQESDGYTF,TGTGCCAGCAGCGCCCAGGAGTCCGATGGCTACACCTTC
TRBV19,TRBJ2-1,NA,NA,CASSRVASYNEQFF,TGTGCCAGTAGTAGGGTAGCCTCCTACAATGAGCAGTTCTTC